One and the same sample provided the 10 T cell receptor beta chains below, sequenced in a study of CD8+ T cells in alopecia areata. RNA extraction was followed by reverse transcription into cDNA, which acted as the sequencing template. TCRdb keeps only in-frame clones here, not all; method: immunoSEQ multiplex PCR. The sample has 95,000 to 150,000 clones, approximately 60% seen once. Regarding treatment: oral pan-JAK inhibitor, 5-10 mg twice daily. The sample consisted of CD4+ T cells sorted from blood, taken at week 4, from a patient treated with tofacitinib. These receptors were taken from a human donor with alopecia areata.

The rearrangement links TRBV7-2 to TRBJ2-4, with D possibly matching TRBD2 (5 bases). Germline CDR1 reads SGHTA; CDR2 reads FQGNSA. The CDR3 extends over 12 amino acids. Deletions cut 1 base from V and 9 bases from J, with 7 bases between. The CDR3 sequence: CASSLDEGIQYF. For the CDR3, the DNA is TGTGCCAGCAGCTTAGATGAGGGCATTCAGTACTTC.

V and J are TRBV28 and TRBJ2-4; 7 nucleotides line up with TRBD1. The germline gives CDR1 MDHEN, CDR2 SYDVKM. The length of the CDR3 is 16 residues. V was clipped by 1 base and J by 3 bases; unmatched bases: 6. Here the CDR3 reads CASSLFRGRDKNIQYF. The CDR3 DNA reads as TGTGCCAGCAGTTTATTCAGGGGGAGAGACAAAAACATTCAGTACTTC.

The sample holds a few counts of this clone. V usage is TRBV6-6 and J usage is TRBJ1-4, with a possible D match to TRBD1 (5 bases). CDR1 and CDR2 from the germline V gene are MNHNY and SVGAGI (reference sequence). The ends were cut back, 8 bases at V and 5 bases at J, with 12 bases in the middle. This CDR3 is built from 13 residues. CDR3 loop: CASSRRENEKLFF. The CDR3 region has the DNA TGTGCCAGCTCCCGCAGGGAAAATGAAAAACTGTTTTTT.

The J gene is TRBJ2-3, the V gene TRBV6-1; 7 bases agree with TRBD2. This CDR3 is built from 13 residues. V trimming: 7 bases; J trimming: 2 bases; junction bases outside the gene matches: 3. The V gene's germline CDR1 is MNHNS and CDR2 SASEGT. The CDR3: CASILALTDTQYF. The CDR3 coding sequence is TGTGCCAGCATACTAGCGCTCACAGATACGCAGTATTTT.

This clone has more than one count but fewer than ten. The chain recombines TRBV29-1 with TRBJ1-3; 10 nucleotides align to TRBD1. Unmatched junction bases numbered 5, after V lost 5 bases and J lost 4 bases. Germline values: CDR1 SQVTM, CDR2 ANQGSEA. The CDR3 spans 14 residues. CDR3 protein: CSVWDRGGGNTIYF. In DNA form, the CDR3 reads TGCAGCGTTTGGGACAGGGGAGGAGGAAACACCATATATTTT.

A few counts support this clone. The chain is built from TRBV5-1 and TRBJ2-3, with TRBD2 matching over 8 bases. With V trimmed by 0 bases and J by 1 base, 4 bases remained unmatched. The CDR3 runs to 16 residues. The germline V gene encodes CDR1 SGHRS and CDR2 YFSETQ. The CDR3 DNA sequence: TGCGCCAGCAGCTTGGCTCAACTAGCGGGCACAGATACGCAGTATTTT. Protein sequence: CASSLAQLAGTDTQYF.

The V gene is TRBV7-9, the J gene TRBJ2-3; D is perhaps TRBD1 (5 bases). Trimming left V 8 bases short and J 0 bases short, with 9 bases between. This CDR3 is 13 amino acids long. Per germline, CDR1 SEHNR and CDR2 FQNEAQ (reference sequence). The CDR3 DNA follows: TGTGCCAGCCTGACAGCTAGCACAGATACGCAGTATTTT. This sequence encodes CASLTASTDTQYF. The entire variable domain, with the rest obtained from reference TRBV7-9 and TRBJ2-3, is as follows: DTGVSQNPRHKITKRGQNVTFRCDPISEHNRLYWYRQTLGQGPEFLTYFQNEAQLEKSRLLSDRFSAERPKGSFSTLEIQRTEQGDSAMYLCASLTASTDTQYFGPGTRLTVL.

J is TRBJ1-4 and V is TRBV7-2; D possibly corresponds to TRBD1 (5 bases). Trimming removed 2 bases at V and 5 bases at J, with 6 bases between. Looked up from germline, CDR1 is SGHTA and CDR2 is FQGNSA. CDR3 length: 13 amino acids. This CDR3 is CASSLRGNEKLFF. Here the CDR3 DNA reads TGTGCCAGCAGCTTACGGGGGAATGAAAAACTGTTTTTT.

The V and J genes are TRBV9 and TRBJ1-6, with unresolved D. Germline CDR1 is SGDLS and CDR2 is YYNGEE. Trimming cost V 4 bases and J 8 bases, with 10 bases left between them. The CDR3 length is 13 residues. The CDR3 coding sequence is TGTGCCAGCAGCCCCCGGCTGGATTCACCCCTCCACTTT. Its protein is CASSPRLDSPLHF.

In its sample, this clone was seen once. V and J are TRBV9 and TRBJ2-6; D remains unclear. Germline lookup yields CDR1 SGDLS and CDR2 YYNGEE. The CDR3 is 13 amino acids. Trimming pared 4 bases from V and 3 bases from J, leaving 5 bases between. In DNA, the CDR3 is TGTGCCAGCAGCTTTGTTGGGGCCAACGTCCTGACTTTC. Amino acids: CASSFVGANVLTF.